One sample yielded the 24 T cell receptor beta chains listed below, sequenced in a study of blood T cell repertoires in COVID-19. Data came from immunoSEQ multiplex PCR; TCRdb stores just in-frame clones and leaves some out. The table has 170,000 or so clones, approximately 86% seen once. The sequencing input was peripheral blood. The receptor set was obtained from a middle-aged man with active or convalescent COVID-19.

The chain links TRBV10-1 to TRBJ1-1, with D maybe TRBD1 (6 bases). Germline CDR1 WNHNN, CDR2 SYGVQD (reference sequence). The CDR3 is 14 amino acids. V dropped 3 bases and J dropped 1 base, with 9 bases sitting between them. The CDR3 loop reads CASSEGGWNTEAFF. CDR3 coding DNA: TGCGCCAGCAGTGAAGGGGGTTGGAACACTGAAGCTTTCTTT.

The chain is built from TRBV9 and TRBJ2-5; 9 bases line up with TRBD1. The CDR3 consists of 16 residues. CDR1 and CDR2 from the germline V gene are SGDLS and YYNGEE. V trimming: 4 bases; J trimming: 6 bases; junction bases outside the gene matches: 13. The CDR3 nucleotides read TGTGCCAGCAGCAAAGAACAGGGGGCCCCTGGGCAGACCCAGTACTTC. Translation gives CASSKEQGAPGQTQYF.

The CDR3 DNA sequence: TGTGCCAGCAGCAAGGACAGGGCATCCTATGGCTACACCTTC. Translating it yields CASSKDRASYGYTF. The chain carries TRBV9 and TRBJ1-2, with 8 bases matching TRBD1. V was clipped by 4 bases and J by 4 bases; unmatched bases: 6. This CDR3 region has 14 residues. Germline V CDR1 and CDR2: SGDLS, YYNGEE.

The rearrangement uses TRBV7-2 and TRBJ2-7; 7 bases agree with TRBD1. J was trimmed by 6 bases and V by 4 bases; bases with no gene match: 9. The CDR3 is 14 amino acids. Germline values: CDR1 SGHTA, CDR2 FQGNSA. Here the CDR3 reads CASSSRQGPAEQYF. CDR3 nucleotides: TGTGCCAGCAGCTCCCGACAGGGTCCTGCCGAGCAGTACTTC.

The chain uses TRBV5-1 and TRBJ2-5; a possible D gene is TRBD1 (7 bases). The CDR3 sequence is 16 residues long. V lost 0 bases, J lost 1 base, and 13 bases lay in between. The germline CDR1 and CDR2 sequences are SGHRS and YFSETQ. The CDR3 DNA is TGCGCCAGCAGCTTGGTTGGCAGGGGGGCCCAAGAGACCCAGTACTTC. Its protein is CASSLVGRGAQETQYF.

This clone was observed once. The J gene is TRBJ2-5, the V gene TRBV30, with 11 bases matching TRBD1. V shed 8 bases, J shed 5 bases, and the junction held 10 bases outside the gene matches. This CDR3 has 14 amino acids. Germline V lookup: CDR1 GTSNPN, CDR2 SVGIG (reference sequence). CDR3 protein: CAGTGTGGRETQYF. Written as DNA, the CDR3 is TGTGCCGGAACCGGGACAGGGGGGAGGGAGACCCAGTACTTC.

This clone was seen a few times. V is TRBV6-2 or TRBV6-3 and J is TRBJ1-5; D uncertain. Germline V gene sequence: CDR1 MNHEY, CDR2 SVGEGT. The CDR3 consists of 17 residues. V shed 2 bases and J shed 3 bases, with 17 bases lying between them. The CDR3 DNA follows: TGTGCCAGCAGTTACCTAATCCGGGGAATGCTCAATCAGCCCCAGCATTTT. Amino acid sequence: CASSYLIRGMLNQPQHF.

J is TRBJ1-2 and V is TRBV5-1, with TRBD1 as a possible D gene (5 bases). The CDR3 has 14 amino acids. V was pared by 0 bases and J by 2 bases, with 8 bases between. The germline gives CDR1 SGHRS, CDR2 YFSETQ. CDR3 sequence: CASSLVAGNYGYTF. In nucleotides, the CDR3 is TGCGCCAGCAGCTTGGTCGCAGGGAACTATGGCTACACCTTC.

This rearrangement joins TRBV30 to TRBJ2-1, with unresolved D. Germline CDR1 and CDR2: GTSNPN and SVGIG (reference sequence). V lost 2 bases, J lost 2 bases, and 13 bases lay in between. The CDR3 loop spans 15 amino acids. CDR3 sequence: CAWSFTDSAYNEQFF. The CDR3 coding sequence is TGTGCCTGGAGTTTCACAGATTCCGCCTACAATGAGCAGTTCTTC.

This clone appeared once. V gene TRBV7-6 combines with J gene TRBJ2-1, with TRBD2 identical over 8 bases. J gave up 4 bases and V 1 base, and 6 bases lay outside the gene matches. Germline V gene lookup returns CDR1 SGHVS and CDR2 FNYEAQ. The length of the CDR3 is 16 residues. In nucleotides, the CDR3 is TGTGCCAGCAGCTTAGTGGTCGCGGGGGGTTACAATGAGCAGTTCTTC. Translation: CASSLVVAGGYNEQFF.

This clone occurred a few times. The rearrangement uses TRBV15 and TRBJ1-2, with a possible D match to TRBD1 (6 bases). The germline V and J ends were trimmed by 6 bases and 6 bases, with 23 bases remaining between them. The CDR3 runs to 16 residues. Germline values: CDR1 LNHNV, CDR2 YYDKDF (reference sequence). CDR3 region: CATSFSDRFKSDGYTF. For the CDR3, the DNA is TGTGCCACCAGTTTCTCCGACAGGTTTAAAAGTGATGGCTACACCTTC.

The chain links TRBV12-3 or TRBV12-4 to TRBJ1-1; D uncertain. CDR3 size: 12 residues. The V end lost 3 bases, the J end lost 11 bases, and 13 bases lay between the germline ends. CDR3 protein: CASSFQVLGAFF. The CDR3 bases are TGTGCCAGCAGTTTTCAGGTACTAGGGGCTTTCTTT.

This clone occurred a few times. The genes are TRBV5-4 and TRBJ2-7, with 8 bases fitting TRBD1. The CDR3 covers 13 residues. V dropped 3 bases and J dropped 3; count of bases not matched to a gene: 2. Germline lookup yields CDR1 SGHNT and CDR2 YYREEE (reference sequence). CDR3 protein: CASSYDRGYEQYF. The CDR3 bases are TGTGCCAGCAGCTACGACAGGGGCTACGAGCAGTACTTC.

V usage is TRBV4-1 and J usage is TRBJ2-7, with D maybe TRBD2 (5 bases). The CDR3 length is 15 residues. Trimming took 1 base from V and 3 from J, leaving 13 bases between them. The V gene's germline CDR1 is MGHRA and CDR2 YSYEKL. The CDR3 is CASSQAPGELYEQYF. The CDR3 coding sequence is TGCGCCAGCAGCCAAGCTCCCGGGGAGCTCTACGAGCAGTACTTC.

This clone was picked up one time. The CDR3 coding sequence is TGTGCCAGCAGTTTAGTCGATCAGCCCCAGCATTTT. Residues: CASSLVDQPQHF. This chain connects TRBV12-3 or TRBV12-4 to TRBJ1-5; D ambiguous. V was trimmed by 1 base and J by 5 bases, leaving 3 bases between them. The CDR3 sequence is 12 residues long.

This rearrangement joins TRBV13 to TRBJ1-6, with 9 positions matching TRBD1. The length of the CDR3 is 17 residues. Germline V gene data show CDR1 as PRHDT and CDR2 as FYEKMQ (reference sequence). V lost 6 bases, J lost 1 base, and 7 bases stayed unmatched. The CDR3 DNA reads as TGTGCCAGCAGTCCTACAGGGGGCCGATCCTATAATTCACCCCTCCACTTT. Its translation is CASSPTGGRSYNSPLHF.

This rearrangement joins TRBV4-3 to TRBJ1-6, with TRBD1 identical over 10 bases. CDR3 length equals 16 residues. V lost 0 bases and J lost 10; bases outside the gene matches: 6. Germline CDR1 LGHNA, CDR2 YSLEER. The DNA of the CDR3 is TGCGCCAGCAGCCAAGAAAGCGGGACAGGGGTCTCACCCCTCCACTTT. This gives the protein CASSQESGTGVSPLHF.

V and J are TRBV2 and TRBJ1-3; tentatively, D is TRBD1 (5 bases). The CDR3 consists of 18 residues. Deletions cut 3 bases from V and 0 bases from J, with 18 bases between. Germline CDR1 and CDR2: SNHLY and FYNNEI. CDR3 loop: CASSDRHGGFGSGNTIYF. CDR3 DNA: TGTGCCAGCAGTGACAGGCACGGGGGGTTCGGCTCTGGAAACACCATATATTTT.

This clone was seen just once. The rearrangement joins TRBV28 to TRBJ2-5; D perhaps matches TRBD1 (5 bases). Deletions cut 2 bases from V and 4 bases from J, with 5 bases between. CDR1 MDHEN and CDR2 SYDVKM come from the germline V gene. CDR3 size: 12 residues. CDR3 nucleotides: TGTGCCAGCAGTTTACAGGGAGAGACCCAGTACTTC. Translation gives CASSLQGETQYF. The complete variable domain, with remaining parts taken from reference TRBV28 and TRBJ2-5, reads DVKVTQSSRYLVKRTGEKVFLECVQDMDHENMFWYRQDPGLGLRLIYFSYDVKMKEKGDIPEGYSVSREKKERFSLILESASTNQTSMYLCASSLQGETQYFGPGTRLLVL.

The chain has TRBV27 and TRBJ1-5; TRBD1 aligns across 9 bases. The CDR3 totals 15 residues. CDR1 is MNHEY, CDR2 SMNVEV, per germline (reference sequence). V lost 5 bases, J lost 1 base, and 3 bases stayed unmatched. DNA for the CDR3: TGTGCCAGCAGTCCCGGGACAGGGAGCAATCAGCCCCAGCATTTT. Encoded protein: CASSPGTGSNQPQHF.

The chain joins TRBV7-9 to TRBJ1-1, with 7 bases that match TRBD1. Germline V gene lookup returns CDR1 SEHNR and CDR2 FQNEAQ (reference sequence). The length of the CDR3 is 16 residues. The ends lost 6 bases at V and 4 bases at J; junction bases unmatched: 14. The CDR3 sequence: CASSDAGGGAGTEAFF. The DNA of the CDR3 is TGTGCCAGCAGTGACGCGGGAGGGGGCGCGGGCACTGAAGCTTTCTTT.

The chain carries TRBV7-8 and TRBJ2-3; TRBD2 is a possible D gene (5 bases). In germline, CDR1 is SGHVS, CDR2 FQNEAQ. The CDR3 extends over 14 amino acids. Trimming cost V 1 base and J 2 bases, with 7 bases left between them. Written as DNA, the CDR3 is TGTGCCAGCAGCTTAGGAGGGATCACAGATACGCAGTATTTT. Protein sequence: CASSLGGITDTQYF.

CDR3 nucleotide sequence: TGCGCCAGCAGCCAAGATCTGGCGGGGGGGGTAGCCAAAAACATTCAGTACTTC. This translates into CASSQDLAGGVAKNIQYF. The rearrangement links TRBV4-3 to TRBJ2-4; 9 nucleotides match TRBD2. The CDR3 is 18 residues long. Germline loops: CDR1 LGHNA, CDR2 YSLEER. The V segment lost 0 bases and the J segment 0 bases; nucleotides outside the gene matches: 6.

J is TRBJ2-7 and V is TRBV3-1 (or the pseudogene TRBV3-2); the match to TRBD1 covers 7 bases. With 0 bases clipped from V and 7 bases from J, the junction kept 9 bases outside the gene matches. Germline lookup yields CDR1 LGHDT and CDR2 YNNKEL (reference sequence). The CDR3 length is 15 residues. The chain's CDR3 is CASSQDPATGEEQYF. DNA for the CDR3: TGTGCCAGCAGCCAAGATCCCGCTACAGGGGAAGAGCAGTACTTC.